The rows below give T cell receptor beta chains drawn from one sample of a study of long-term antiretroviral therapy in people with HIV. Assay: immunoSEQ multiplex PCR; the TCRdb copy retains only in-frame clones and omits some. The sample has 30,000 to 40,000 clones; roughly 90% are singletons. Specimen: unsorted PBMCs, collected just before starting antiretroviral therapy. The source is a woman aged 18-35 years with HIV. Both conserved end residues are part of each CDR3. The D gene is left open where the match is weak. Clone size is given for some rows only: seen once, a few or many times, or a class if the clone is expanded.

clone_size,d_call,v_call,j_call,cdr3_nt,cdr3_aa
-,-,TRBV27,TRBJ2-7,TGTGCCAGCAGTAGGGACACCTTTTACGAGCAGTACTTC,CASSRDTFYEQYF
-,TRBD1,TRBV7-6,TRBJ1-2,TGTGCCAGCAGCTCCTGGGACAGCCCCTACACCTTC,CASSSWDSPYTF
-,TRBD1,TRBV10-1,TRBJ2-7,TGCGCCAGCAGTGACCCAGGGACAGGGGCCTACGAGCAGTACTTC,CASSDPGTGAYEQYF
-,-,TRBV4-3,TRBJ2-3,TGCGCCAGCAGCCAAGATGTAGTAGGCGGACTACTGGAGGATACGCAGTATTTT,CASSQDVVGGLLEDTQYF
-,-,TRBV15,TRBJ2-1,TGTGCCACCAGCAGCGAGCGGGTCCGCAACAATGAGCAGTTCTTC,CATSSERVRNNEQFF
-,TRBD2,TRBV4-2,TRBJ2-3,TGTGCCAGCAGCCTGACTTTAGCGGGAGGGGACACAGATACGCAGTATTTT,CASSLTLAGGDTDTQYF
-,-,TRBV7-2,TRBJ2-7,TGTGCCAGCAGCTCCCACCACGAGCAGTACTTC,CASSSHHEQYF
once,-,TRBV7-2,TRBJ2-5,TGTGCCAGCAGCTTTGTTGGGTCTTTCGGGGAGACCCAGTACTTC,CASSFVGSFGETQYF
-,-,TRBV10-3,TRBJ1-3,TGTGCCATCAGCCAAGGAGGAGAGAAGGCAGGAACCATATATTTT,CAISQGGEKAGTIYF
-,-,TRBV23-1,TRBJ2-2,TGCGCCAGCAGACTCCAGACCGGAGGGGCCGGCGGGGAGCTGTTTTTT,CASRLQTGGAGGELFF
-,-,TRBV28,TRBJ1-6,TGTGCCAGCAAGGAGAGAGACTCACCCCTCCACTTT,CASKERDSPLHF
-,TRBD2,TRBV28,TRBJ2-5,TGTGCCAGCAGTCCCCCGCGGCGGGAGAAGGGGGAGACCCAGTACTTC,CASSPPRREKGETQYF
-,TRBD1,TRBV5-6,TRBJ1-1,TGTGCCAGCAGCAAGGGGGCCCTCGCCAACACTGAAGCTTTCTTT,CASSKGALANTEAFF
-,TRBD1,TRBV7-7,TRBJ2-7,TGTGCTAGCAGCCGAGGACAGGGCTACGAGCAGTACTTC,CASSRGQGYEQYF
-,-,TRBV6-5,TRBJ1-1,TGTGCCAGCAGTTACAGGGCAGACACTGAAGCTTTCTTT,CASSYRADTEAFF
-,-,TRBV7-9,TRBJ1-1,TGTGCCAGCAGCACATCCCCGGGGGGGCTACAGAACACTGAAGCTTTCTTT,CASSTSPGGLQNTEAFF
-,-,TRBV7-9,TRBJ2-1,TGTGCCACCTTCCATCGGGAGAATCCGTACAATGAGCAGTTCTTC,CATFHRENPYNEQFF
-,TRBD2,TRBV2,TRBJ2-1,TGTGCCAGCAGACGGGGACTAGCGGAAAACAATGAGCAGTTCTTC,CASRRGLAENNEQFF
-,-,TRBV9,TRBJ2-7,TGTGCCAGCAGCGCTTCTGGCGGGCCGGGAAAAACATCCTACGAGCAGTACTTC,CASSASGGPGKTSYEQYF
-,-,TRBV5-8,TRBJ2-3,TGTGCCAGCAGCTCCCCACTACCTAGCGCCTACACAGATACGCAGTATTTT,CASSSPLPSAYTDTQYF
once,-,TRBV19,TRBJ2-7,TGTGCCAGTAGTATATTAGCGGAGAGCTCCTACGAGCAGTACTTC,CASSILAESSYEQYF
-,-,TRBV6-6,TRBJ1-2,TGTGCCAGCAGTTCACCCCTCCAGGGGAACTATGGCTACACCTTC,CASSSPLQGNYGYTF
-,-,TRBV4-3,TRBJ2-5,TGCGCCAGCAGCCAAGAGTACGAGGGACGGTACCAAGAGACCCAGTACTTC,CASSQEYEGRYQETQYF
-,TRBD1,TRBV28,TRBJ2-7,TGTGCCAGCAGTTTACTGGACAGGGGCATCAACGAGCAGTACTTC,CASSLLDRGINEQYF
-,-,TRBV5-4,TRBJ2-7,TGTGCCAGCAGCTCGCCAGCGGCCTCCTACGAGCAGTACTTC,CASSSPAASYEQYF
-,-,TRBV29-1,TRBJ1-5,TGCAGCGCCCTGACCGGGTTAAATCAGCCCCAGCATTTT,CSALTGLNQPQHF
-,-,TRBV11-3,TRBJ2-1,TGTGCCAGCAGCCTCGGGATTTTCGACAATGAGCAGTTCTTC,CASSLGIFDNEQFF
-,TRBD1,TRBV27,TRBJ2-7,TGTGCCAGCAGTTTGATGGGACAGGACTCCTACGAGCAGTACTTC,CASSLMGQDSYEQYF
-,TRBD1,TRBV7-2,TRBJ1-5,TGTGCCAGCAGCTTATCCCAGGGGGGGAATCAGCCCCAGCATTTT,CASSLSQGGNQPQHF
-,-,TRBV27,TRBJ1-2,TGTGCCAGCAGTTTGAGGCATCAACCTAACTATGGCTACACCTTC,CASSLRHQPNYGYTF
-,TRBD1,TRBV7-8,TRBJ2-7,TGTGCCAGCAGCTCCCACCGGGACAGGGGCGAGCAGTACTTC,CASSSHRDRGEQYF
-,-,TRBV29-1,TRBJ2-7,TGCAGCGTTGTCGGTCGCCAGCCGAACTACGAGCAGTACTTC,CSVVGRQPNYEQYF
-,-,TRBV5-4,TRBJ2-7,TGTGCCAGCAGCGAAGGCAGCTCCTACGAGCAGTACTTC,CASSEGSSYEQYF
-,TRBD1,TRBV5-1,TRBJ2-2,TGCGCCACCACCCAGGGACAGGGGACCGGGGAGCTGTTTTTT,CATTQGQGTGELFF
-,-,TRBV12-5,TRBJ2-5,TGTGCTAGTGGTTTGGTACCGGGGGAGACCCAGTACTTC,CASGLVPGETQYF
-,TRBD1,TRBV10-3,TRBJ2-5,TGTGCCATCAGTGAAGGGACAGGTGAAGACGCCCAGTACTTC,CAISEGTGEDAQYF
-,-,TRBV6-5,TRBJ2-7,TGTGCCAGCAGCTTACCCGCCGGGACCGGCTACGAGCAGTACTTC,CASSLPAGTGYEQYF
few,-,TRBV7-9,TRBJ1-2,TGTGCCAGCAGCTTAGGCGGTCAGGGCAGCTATGGCTACACCTTC,CASSLGGQGSYGYTF
-,-,TRBV27,TRBJ2-3,TGTGCCAGCAGTTTATTGAACGGACTATCTGGAGATACGCAGTATTTT,CASSLLNGLSGDTQYF
-,-,TRBV27,TRBJ2-3,TGTGCCAGCAGTGCAGGATTTAGCACAGATACGCAGTATTTT,CASSAGFSTDTQYF
-,TRBD1,TRBV5-5,TRBJ2-3,TGTGCCAGCAGCCAACCGGGACAGGGAAGCACAGATACGCAGTATTTT,CASSQPGQGSTDTQYF
-,-,TRBV9,TRBJ2-7,TGTGCCAGCAGCGTAGGGTGGGGTACTCAAATGGTGCAGTACTTC,CASSVGWGTQMVQYF
-,TRBD1,TRBV4-1,TRBJ1-2,TGCGCCAGCAGCCAAGACCAGGGGGCAGGTGGCTACACCTTC,CASSQDQGAGGYTF
-,-,TRBV21-1,TRBJ2-7,TGTGCCAGCAGCAGACCTTCGACAGCCCCTCCCTACGAGCAGTACTTC,CASSRPSTAPPYEQYF
-,TRBD2,TRBV6-1,TRBJ2-7,TGTGCCAGCAGTGAAGGTTGGAGGGAGGGCTACGAGCAGTACTTC,CASSEGWREGYEQYF
-,-,TRBV10-3,TRBJ2-3,TGTGCCATCAGTGAGTCGGGGGGGGCCCCAGATACGCAGTATTTT,CAISESGGAPDTQYF
-,-,TRBV9,TRBJ1-4,TGTGCCAGCAGCGCGACGGGACGAGGAAATGAAAAACTGTTTTTT,CASSATGRGNEKLFF
few,-,TRBV19,TRBJ2-1,TGTGCCAGTAGTGCGGGACTCGTTCATGAGCAGTTCTTC,CASSAGLVHEQFF
-,-,TRBV7-9,TRBJ1-5,TGTGCCAGCAGCTTTACCAATCAGCCCCAGCATTTT,CASSFTNQPQHF
-,-,TRBV12-5,TRBJ2-7,TGTGCTAGTGCCCTGGGGATAGGGGGGTCCTACGAGCAGTACTTC,CASALGIGGSYEQYF
few,-,TRBV4-1,TRBJ1-5,TGCGCCAGCAGCCAAGATGAATGGGTTAGCAATCAGCCCCAGCATTTT,CASSQDEWVSNQPQHF
once,-,TRBV7-2,TRBJ1-2,TGTGCCAGCAGCCTGGGGCTCTTGCCCGGAGGCTACACCTTC,CASSLGLLPGGYTF
-,-,TRBV28,TRBJ1-1,TGTGCCAGCCTCAGTCGTACCTTCATTGAAGCTTTCTTT,CASLSRTFIEAFF
-,-,TRBV9,TRBJ2-1,TGTGCCAGCAGCGTACTCGGGACGGACAATGAGCAGTTCTTC,CASSVLGTDNEQFF
-,TRBD2,TRBV7-3,TRBJ2-7,TGTGCCAGCAGCCGGTCTAGCGGGAGTACCTACGAGCAGTACTTC,CASSRSSGSTYEQYF
-,TRBD2,TRBV14,TRBJ2-1,TGTGCCAGCAGAGCGGGACTAGCGGGAGTTGGGCAGTTCTTC,CASRAGLAGVGQFF
-,-,TRBV7-9,TRBJ1-5,TGTGCCAGCAGCTTTTTGGGTAGCAATCAGCCCCAGCATTTT,CASSFLGSNQPQHF
-,-,TRBV19,TRBJ1-5,TGTGCCAGTAACCAAAGGGAGGGATTGAGCAATCAGCCCCAGCATTTT,CASNQREGLSNQPQHF
-,TRBD2,TRBV6-4,TRBJ2-2,TGTGCCAGCAGCCGGCTGAGCGGGAGATCGAACACCGGGGAGCTGTTTTTT,CASSRLSGRSNTGELFF
once,-,TRBV9,TRBJ2-5,TGTGCCAGCAGCTTATCGGTAGGGGGGACCCAGTACTTC,CASSLSVGGTQYF